The 6 T cell receptor beta chains given below trace back to one sample, sequenced in a study of cytomegalovirus exposure and HLA in healthy donors. PCR employed 60 Vbeta and 13 Jbeta primers. Data came from immunoSEQ multiplex PCR; TCRdb stores just in-frame clones and leaves some out. The sample lists approximately 100,000 clones; more than 60% were seen once. The sequencing sample was made of PBMCs. The receptors shown here come from a man aged 55 to 70 in good health and CMV-seronegative.

The rearrangement links TRBV5-6 to TRBJ2-3, with D maybe TRBD1 (6 bases). In germline, CDR1 is SGHDT, CDR2 YYEEEE. This CDR3 is 14 amino acids long. V lost 0 bases and J lost 1, with 6 bases in between. CDR3 amino acids: CASSLDRGTDTQYF. The CDR3, as DNA: TGTGCCAGCAGCTTGGACAGGGGCACAGATACGCAGTATTTT.

J is TRBJ2-5 and V is TRBV2, with no clear D. Between the trimmed V and J ends, which lost 4 bases and 1 base, there was a span of 7 bases. CDR1 and CDR2 from the germline V gene are SNHLY and FYNNEI. CDR3 length equals 13 residues. CDR3 sequence: CASSVYGQETQYF. The CDR3 region has the DNA TGTGCCAGCAGTGTATACGGCCAAGAGACCCAGTACTTC. Looking up the rest from reference TRBV2 and TRBJ2-5 gives the full variable domain: EPEVTQTPSHQVTQMGQEVILRCVPISNHLYFYWYRQILGQKVEFLVSFYNNEISEKSEIFDDQFSVERPDGSNFTLKIRSTKLEDSAMYFCASSVYGQETQYFGPGTRLLVL.

The V call is TRBV28, the J call TRBJ1-2, with D perhaps matching TRBD1 (6 bases). With 4 bases removed from V and 8 bases from J, the gap between germline ends came to 8 bases. CDR1 and CDR2 from the germline V gene are MDHEN and SYDVKM. The CDR3 length is 11 residues. Here the CDR3 reads CASSSGVGYTF. Here the CDR3 DNA reads TGTGCCAGCAGTTCAGGGGTCGGCTACACCTTC.

This clone was counted a few times. The chain is built from TRBV15 and TRBJ2-2, with D unresolved. The ends were cut back, 5 bases at V and 5 bases at J, with 12 bases in the middle. The V gene's germline CDR1 is LNHNV and CDR2 YYDKDF (reference sequence). The CDR3 is made up of 14 amino acids. The CDR3 DNA follows: TGTGCCACCAGCTTGGTTGAGTGGACCGGGGAGCTGTTTTTT. Its translation: CATSLVEWTGELFF.

The V call is TRBV6-5, the J call TRBJ2-5; 8 nucleotides match TRBD2. The J segment lost 5 bases and the V segment lost 4 bases, leaving 9 bases of the junction unmatched. Germline CDR1 MNHEY, CDR2 SVGAGI. CDR3 length equals 15 residues. CDR3: CASSSGIAGWETQYF. CDR3 nucleotide sequence: TGTGCCAGCAGTTCCGGGATAGCGGGGTGGGAGACCCAGTACTTC.

CDR3 in DNA: TGTGCCAGCAGCTTGCCCCTAATTGAGGGCAAAGCTTTCTTT. This encodes CASSLPLIEGKAFF. The chain joins TRBV5-6 to TRBJ1-1; D gene ambiguous. The CDR3 has 14 residues. CDR1 SGHDT and CDR2 YYEEEE come from the germline V gene. V dropped 1 base and J dropped 9 bases, with 16 bases sitting between them.